Shown below are 2 T cell receptor beta chains from a single sample sequenced in a study of blood T cell repertoires in COVID-19. Assay used: immunoSEQ multiplex PCR; TCRdb lists only in-frame clones, some missing. The sample has 50,000 to 75,000 clones, roughly 92% seen once; the top ten hold approximately 4.2%. The sequenced material came from peripheral blood. The receptors originated from a man in his fifties or sixties with active COVID-19.

This sequence joins TRBV5-4 and TRBJ2-3; D possibly corresponds to TRBD1 (8 bases). V was clipped by 4 bases and J by 2 bases, with 14 bases between them. The CDR3 extends over 15 amino acids. CDR1 is SGHNT, CDR2 YYREEE, per germline (reference sequence). The CDR3, as DNA: TGTGCCAGCAGCGGGAGGGACAGGTCCACAGATACGCAGTATTTT. It codes for CASSGRDRSTDTQYF.

This chain connects TRBV5-4 to TRBJ2-7, with D tentatively TRBD2 (6 bases). The CDR3 has 15 amino acids. Germline assignment: CDR1 SGHNT and CDR2 YYREEE (reference sequence). The V gene lost 1 base and the J gene lost 1 base, with 12 bases spanning the gap. CDR3 amino acids: CASSLFGGQSYEQYF. DNA for the CDR3: TGTGCCAGCAGCTTGTTTGGAGGGCAGTCCTACGAGCAGTACTTC.